What follows are 5 T cell receptor beta chains derived from one specimen sequenced in a study of T-cell reconstitution after alpha-beta-depleted transplantation in children (TCRdb year 2016). The treatment or condition label, read with the paper, signifies: allogeneic hematopoietic cell transplantation with graft depleted of TCRalphabeta T cells and CD19 B cells. Receptors were amplified or captured by PCR. Sequencing was performed on an Illumina HiSeq 2500. TCR libraries were prepared with molecular barcoding, using unique molecular identifiers to normalize TCRbeta repertoire quantification. Using fastp at Q25 and MiXCR, TCRdb reprocessed the public reads and kept productive beta chains. Duplicate CDR3 protein sequences are folded into a single record with the most common DNA and genes. This sample gives a few hundred thousand distinct CDR3 sequences in total; roughly a tenth of them show up just once. Of the sample, approximately 7.6% falls within the top ten clones.

The source was PBMCs, collected before TCRalphabeta/CD19-depleted stem cell transplant. These receptors all come from a boy younger than two with acute myeloid leukemia, due to receive a stem cell transplant.

To note about this clonotype: A much larger clone is a single base away; this may be a read error. The genes are TRBV7-7 and TRBJ2-5; TRBD2 matches at 8 bases. The CDR3 covers 15 residues. In germline, CDR1 is SSHAT, CDR2 FNYEAQ (reference sequence). CDR3 in amino acids: CASSLNPSGQETHYF. The DNA of the CDR3 is TGTGCCAGCAGCCTAAACCCTAGCGGGCAAGAGACCCACTACTTC.

This clonotype showed up many times. V gene TRBV7-3 combines with J gene TRBJ2-3; possible D gene TRBD2, 5 bases. The V and J ends lost 8 bases and 2 bases respectively, with 14 bases between them. This CDR3 region has 14 residues. Germline V gene lookup returns CDR1 SGHTA and CDR2 FQGTGA. DNA for the CDR3: TGTGCCAGCGCCCGAGGACTCTCCACAGATACGCAGTATTTT. Encoded protein: CASARGLSTDTQYF.

The genes are TRBV7-3 and TRBJ2-1; 13 bases are a match to TRBD2. CDR3 length equals 15 residues. V lost 5 bases and J lost 5; bases outside the gene matches: 3. From germline, CDR1 is SGHTA and CDR2 FQGTGA. The CDR3 spells CASSETSGGHNEQFF. CDR3 DNA sequence: TGTGCCAGCAGCGAGACTAGCGGGGGGCACAATGAGCAGTTCTTC.

V usage is TRBV7-9 and J usage is TRBJ2-7; D unresolved. V was clipped by 0 bases and J by 1 base, with 7 bases between them. In germline, CDR1 is SEHNR, CDR2 FQNEAQ (reference sequence). This CDR3 has 14 residues. The CDR3 DNA reads TGTGCCAGCAGCTTAGCCAGCAGGTCCTACGAGCAGTACTTC. Its protein is CASSLASRSYEQYF.

This chain uses TRBV12-3 or TRBV12-4 with TRBJ2-1, with TRBD1 matching over 10 bases. Trimming cost V 3 bases and J 8 bases; bases outside gene matches: 1. This CDR3 region has 13 residues. CDR3 nucleotides: TGTGCCAGCAGTTTTGGGACAGGGGATGAGCAGTTCTTC. Translating it yields CASSFGTGDEQFF.